Reported below is one T cell receptor (beta chain). Its target is unknown. Measured with immunoSEQ multiplex PCR; TCRdb has only the in-frame clones, and not every one. Seen here are about 1 million clones, approximately 70% observed once, and the top ten hold about 1.5%. The record originates from a study of shared clonotypes between healthy human individuals. Findings and caveats of the study: The study found lower generation probabilities in non-shared clonotypes than in those shared by all four donors.

This receptor was obtained from a man younger than 30 in good health. Sequenced input: memory CD4+ T cells sorted from blood. Subset here: CD45RA-negative fraction.

The CDR3 DNA follows: TGCGCCAGCACCCTTGGACAGGGGGTGACAGATACGCAGTATTTT. The encoded protein is CASTLGQGVTDTQYF. This chain joins TRBV5-1 and TRBJ2-3; 10 nucleotides align to TRBD1. Germline trimming cut 6 bases from V and 3 bases from J; bases unmatched to any gene: 7. The length of the CDR3 is 15 residues. CDR1 is SGHRS and CDR2 is YFSETQ in the germline V gene.